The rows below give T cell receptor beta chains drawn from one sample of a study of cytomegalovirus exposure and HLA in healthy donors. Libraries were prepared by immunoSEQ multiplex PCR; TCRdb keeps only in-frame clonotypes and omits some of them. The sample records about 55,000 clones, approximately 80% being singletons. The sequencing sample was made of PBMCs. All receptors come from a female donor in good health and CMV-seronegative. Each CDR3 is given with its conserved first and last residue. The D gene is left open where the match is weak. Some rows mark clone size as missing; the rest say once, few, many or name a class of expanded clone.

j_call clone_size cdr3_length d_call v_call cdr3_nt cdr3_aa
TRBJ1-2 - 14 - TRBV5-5 TGTGCCAGCAGCTTATCAGGGGATAACTATGGCTACACCTTC CASSLSGDNYGYTF
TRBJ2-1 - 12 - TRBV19 TGTGCCAGTAGTATAGCTGTCAATGAGCAGTTCTTC CASSIAVNEQFF
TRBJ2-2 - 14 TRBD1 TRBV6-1 TGTGCCAGCAGTGAGGGACAGGAGGCCGGGGAGCTGTTTTTT CASSEGQEAGELFF
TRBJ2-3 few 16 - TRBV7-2 TGTGCCAGCAGCGCTAGTCGGGGGAGGAGCACAGATACGCAGTATTTT CASSASRGRSTDTQYF
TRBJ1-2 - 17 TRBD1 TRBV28 TGTGCCAGCAGTTTACCGGGACAGGGAGTATTAGCTTTTGGCTACACCTTC CASSLPGQGVLAFGYTF
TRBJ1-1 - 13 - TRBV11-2 TGTGCCAGCAGCCCGGAACAGGGAACTGAAGCTTTCTTT CASSPEQGTEAFF
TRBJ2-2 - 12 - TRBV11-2 TGTGCCAGCAGCCATTCAGCCGGGGAGCTGTTTTTT CASSHSAGELFF
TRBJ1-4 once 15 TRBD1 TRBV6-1 TGTGCCAGCAGTGAAGGGACAGGGTACGATGAAAAACTGTTTTTT CASSEGTGYDEKLFF
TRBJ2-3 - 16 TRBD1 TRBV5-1 TGCGCCAGCAGCTTGGGAAGAGGGGGCGTGACAGATACGCAGTATTTT CASSLGRGGVTDTQYF
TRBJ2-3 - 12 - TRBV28 TGTGCCAGCGGCGGGGTCCCCGATACGCAGTATTTT CASGGVPDTQYF
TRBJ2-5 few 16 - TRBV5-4 TGTGCCAGCAGCTTGTTTAGTCGGGACTCCCAAGAGACCCAGTACTTC CASSLFSRDSQETQYF
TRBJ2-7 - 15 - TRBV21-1 - CASMILAGYDCEQYF
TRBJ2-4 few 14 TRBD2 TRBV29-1 TGCAGCGTGGAGCGGGACCGGACCAAAAACATTCAGTACTTC CSVERDRTKNIQYF
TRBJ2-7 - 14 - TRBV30 TGTGCCTGGAGTCCGACTAGTATCTCCTACGAGCAGTACTTC CAWSPTSISYEQYF
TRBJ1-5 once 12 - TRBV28 TGTGCCAGTCTAAACTTCAATCAGCCCCAGCATTTT CASLNFNQPQHF
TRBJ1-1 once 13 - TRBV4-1 TGCGCCAGCAGCCAAGGGCTGCTTACTGAAGCTTTCTTT CASSQGLLTEAFF
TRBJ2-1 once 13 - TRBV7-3 TGTGCCAGCAGCCAGGGGTCCTACAATGAGCAGTTCTTC CASSQGSYNEQFF
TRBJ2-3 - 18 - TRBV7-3 TGTGCCAGCAGCTTAACTGGCTTAGCGCCTAAACCCACAGATACGCAGTATTTT CASSLTGLAPKPTDTQYF
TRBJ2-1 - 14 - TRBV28 TGTGCCAGCAGTGTGGTCCTAGGCATCGATGAGCAGTTCTTC CASSVVLGIDEQFF
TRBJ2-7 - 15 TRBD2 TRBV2 TGTGCCAGCAGTGTCGGGACTAGCGAGACCTACGAGCAGTACTTC CASSVGTSETYEQYF
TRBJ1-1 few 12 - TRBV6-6 TGTGCCTCGAAGGGGGTGAACACTGAAGCTTTCTTT CASKGVNTEAFF
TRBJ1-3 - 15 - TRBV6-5 TGTGCCAGCAGTCAGGGGTCTGCTACTGGAAACACCATATATTTT CASSQGSATGNTIYF
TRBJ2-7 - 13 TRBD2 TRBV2 TGTGCCAGCAGGGGGGAGGGTCCCTACGAGCAGTACTTC CASRGEGPYEQYF
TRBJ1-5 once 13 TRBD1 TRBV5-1 TGCGCCAGCAGCCCGACAGGGAGTCAGCCCCAGCATTTT CASSPTGSQPQHF
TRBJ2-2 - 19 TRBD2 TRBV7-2 TGTGCCAGCAGCCTAACACCCCAAACTAGCGGGAGGGGTGCTGGGGAGCTGTTTTTT CASSLTPQTSGRGAGELFF
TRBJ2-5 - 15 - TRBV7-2 TGTGCCAGCAGCCCGGGACTTATGTACCAAGAGACCCAGTACTTC CASSPGLMYQETQYF
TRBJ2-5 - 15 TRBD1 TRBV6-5 TGTGCCAGCAGTGGCCTTGGGGTCAGGGGGGAGACCCAGTACTTC CASSGLGVRGETQYF
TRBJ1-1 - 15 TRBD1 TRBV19 TGTGCCAGTAGTATCCGGACAGGGCCGAACACTGAAGCTTTCTTT CASSIRTGPNTEAFF
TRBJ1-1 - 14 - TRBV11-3 TGTGCCAGCAGCTTAAACGGTATCGACACTGAAGCTTTCTTT CASSLNGIDTEAFF
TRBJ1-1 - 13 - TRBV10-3 TGTGCCACCTCCACAGATCTTAATACTGAAGCTTTCTTT CATSTDLNTEAFF
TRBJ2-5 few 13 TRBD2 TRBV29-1 TGCAGCGTTGTTCTAGCGGGGGTAGAGACCCAGTACTTC CSVVLAGVETQYF
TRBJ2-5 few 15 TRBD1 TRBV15 TGTGCCACCAGCAGATCCCGGACAGGGCAAGAGACCCAGTACTTC CATSRSRTGQETQYF
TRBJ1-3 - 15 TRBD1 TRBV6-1 TGTGCCAGCAACCGCCAGGGGGCTGGTGGAAACACCATATATTTT CASNRQGAGGNTIYF
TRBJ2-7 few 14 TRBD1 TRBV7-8 TGTGCCAGCAGTCGGGGACAGGGGCCCTACGAGCAGTACTTC CASSRGQGPYEQYF
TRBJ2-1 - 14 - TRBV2 TGTGCCAGCAACCTAGCCCAGCTGAGCAATGAGCAGTTCTTC CASNLAQLSNEQFF
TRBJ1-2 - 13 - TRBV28 TGTGCCAGCAGTCGAACAGGGTACTATGGCTACACCTTC CASSRTGYYGYTF
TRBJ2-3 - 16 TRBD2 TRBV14 TGTGCCAGCAGCCGCGGCGTGCGGGGGGGCGTAGATACGCAGTATTTT CASSRGVRGGVDTQYF
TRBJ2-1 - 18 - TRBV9 TGTGCCAGCAGCACCCAGATAACCGGGAGAACCTCCTACAATGAGCAGTTCTTC CASSTQITGRTSYNEQFF
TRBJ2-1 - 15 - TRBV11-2 TGTGCCAGCAGCTTAGATTCCCCCCGGGGCAATGAGCAGTTCTTC CASSLDSPRGNEQFF
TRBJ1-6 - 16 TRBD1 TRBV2 TGTGCCAGCAGTCGGGGGACAGGGTCTTCGAATTCCCCCCTCCACTTT CASSRGTGSSNSPLHF
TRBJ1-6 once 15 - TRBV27 TGTGCCAGCAGTTTAGGGTCGGGTGTAAATTCACCCCTCCACTTT CASSLGSGVNSPLHF
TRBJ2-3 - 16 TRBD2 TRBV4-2 TGTGCCAGCAGCCAACGGAGCGGGGGGGCCACAGATACGCAGTATTTT CASSQRSGGATDTQYF
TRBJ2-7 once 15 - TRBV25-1 TGTGCCAGCATGTCCCCCCCGGGACACACCTACGAGCAGTACTTC CASMSPPGHTYEQYF
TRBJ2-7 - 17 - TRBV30 TGTGCCTGGAGTGTACTGGGGGACATAAGGCCGTCTTACGAGCAGTACTTC CAWSVLGDIRPSYEQYF
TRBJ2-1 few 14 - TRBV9 TGTGCCAGCGGGCAGCTAGCCGATTACAATGAGCAGTTCTTC CASGQLADYNEQFF